The 24 T cell receptor beta chains given below trace back to one sample, sequenced in a study of OX40 agonist ivuxolimab in advanced cancers. Profiling relied on immunoSEQ multiplex PCR, and the TCRdb table lists in-frame clones only, not all of them. The sample lists around 40,000 clones, 88% occurring once. The source was CD4+ or CD8+ T cells sorted from blood, collected in a trial of the OX40 agonist ivuxolimab. The receptors were gathered from an adult with an advanced solid tumor such as melanoma, head and neck, liver or kidney cancer.

The chain links TRBV28 to TRBJ2-1, with D possibly being TRBD2 (5 bases). V shed 6 bases and J shed 0 bases, with 15 bases lying between them. Germline values: CDR1 MDHEN, CDR2 SYDVKM. The CDR3 is made up of 16 amino acids. The CDR3: CASSSLTKSSYNEQFF. CDR3 in DNA: TGTGCCAGCAGCTCTCTGACTAAAAGCTCCTACAATGAGCAGTTCTTC. Based on the CDR3 plus reference TRBV28 and TRBJ2-1, the full variable domain is DVKVTQSSRYLVKRTGEKVFLECVQDMDHENMFWYRQDPGLGLRLIYFSYDVKMKEKGDIPEGYSVSREKKERFSLILESASTNQTSMYLCASSSLTKSSYNEQFFGPGTRLTVL.

The genes are TRBV4-1 and TRBJ2-1, with D maybe TRBD2 (7 bases). The CDR3 consists of 16 residues. Between the trimmed V and J ends, which lost 2 bases and 1 base, there was a span of 12 bases. In germline, CDR1 is MGHRA, CDR2 YSYEKL. The CDR3 sequence: CASSQKRGGSYNEQFF. CDR3 DNA: TGCGCCAGCAGCCAAAAAAGGGGGGGATCCTACAATGAGCAGTTCTTC.

This chain joins TRBV5-5 and TRBJ1-2; a possible D gene is TRBD1 (5 bases). This CDR3 is built from 15 residues. CDR1 and CDR2 from the germline V gene are SGHKS and YYEKEE (reference sequence). V was pared by 2 bases and J by 4 bases, with 15 bases between. The CDR3 is CASSLTSRVLYGYTF. CDR3 nucleotides: TGTGCCAGCAGCTTAACCAGCAGGGTCCTCTATGGCTACACCTTC.

J is TRBJ2-1 and V is TRBV19, with 7 positions matching TRBD2. Germline V CDR1 and CDR2: LNHDA, SQIVND (reference sequence). The CDR3 contains 14 residues. Losses at the gene ends were 5 bases for V and 2 bases for J; bases not matched to a gene: 3. DNA for the CDR3: TGTGCCAGTAGTGAGCGGGGCCCCTACAATGAGCAGTTCTTC. Protein sequence: CASSERGPYNEQFF.

This chain connects TRBV27 to TRBJ2-7, with a tentative D call TRBD2 (6 bases). V lost 11 bases to trimming and J lost 3 bases, with 26 bases between them. The CDR3 extends over 16 amino acids. Germline V CDR1 and CDR2: MNHEY, SMNVEV (reference sequence). DNA for the CDR3: TGTGCCTCTCGGGGATACACCGGGAGCCAGGGCTACGAGCAGTACTTC. Protein sequence: CASRGYTGSQGYEQYF.

The chain combines TRBV20-1 with TRBJ2-1; the D is unclear. Germline V gene sequence: CDR1 DFQATT, CDR2 SNEGSKA (reference sequence). The CDR3 is 11 amino acids. V was clipped by 3 bases and J by 8 bases, with 8 bases between them. The CDR3 DNA is TGCAGTGCTAGTCCCCAGCATGAGCAGTTCTTC. Translation gives CSASPQHEQFF.

The chain links TRBV5-4 to TRBJ2-4; TRBD2 agrees at 13 bases. CDR3 length equals 15 residues. V lost 4 bases and J lost 12; bases outside the gene matches: 10. The V gene's germline CDR1 is SGHNT and CDR2 YYREEE (reference sequence). For the CDR3, the DNA is TGTGCCAGCAGCCAGTTGGGACTAGCGGGATTAACTCAGTACTTC. Translation gives CASSQLGLAGLTQYF.

The chain recombines TRBV2 with TRBJ2-7; D gene ambiguous. V lost 7 bases to trimming and J lost 2 bases, with 15 bases between them. The CDR3 covers 14 residues. From germline, CDR1 is SNHLY and CDR2 FYNNEI. The CDR3 is CASMVLASTYEQYF. The DNA for the CDR3 is TGTGCCAGCATGGTTTTAGCTTCTACCTACGAGCAGTACTTC.

This chain uses TRBV13 with TRBJ1-2, with no clear D. The CDR3 has 14 amino acids. V dropped 3 bases and J dropped 7 bases, with 15 bases sitting between them. Germline CDR1 and CDR2: PRHDT and FYEKMQ (reference sequence). CDR3 loop: CASSLAEPEGGYTF. The CDR3 DNA reads TGTGCCAGCAGCTTGGCCGAACCAGAGGGTGGCTACACCTTC. Looking up the rest from reference TRBV13 and TRBJ1-2 gives the full variable domain: AAGVIQSPRHLIKEKRETATLKCYPIPRHDTVYWYQQGPGQDPQFLISFYEKMQSDKGSIPDRFSAQQFSDYHSELNMSSLELGDSALYFCASSLAEPEGGYTFGSGTRLTVV.

The rearrangement uses TRBV27 and TRBJ2-3, with 7 bases fitting TRBD2. The germline V gene has CDR1 MNHEY and CDR2 SMNVEV (reference sequence). V shed 2 bases and J 3 bases; nucleotides not matched to a gene: 8. The CDR3 is 16 amino acids. In nucleotides, the CDR3 is TGTGCCAGCAGTTTACTCCACGGGAGGCATACAGATACGCAGTATTTT. Amino acids: CASSLLHGRHTDTQYF.

The chain is built from TRBV9 and TRBJ2-2; tentatively, D is TRBD2 (7 bases). The length of the CDR3 is 15 residues. The V end was cut by 4 bases, the J end by 3 bases, with 13 bases between. Germline V gene lookup returns CDR1 SGDLS and CDR2 YYNGEE. The CDR3 protein is CASSSPGGHTGELFF. CDR3 in DNA: TGTGCCAGCAGCTCTCCCGGGGGGCACACCGGGGAGCTGTTTTTT. The full variable domain, rest sourced from reference TRBV9 and TRBJ2-2, is DSGVTQTPKHLITATGQRVTLRCSPRSGDLSVYWYQQSLDQGLQFLIQYYNGEERAKGNILERFSAQQFPDLHSELNLSSLELGDSALYFCASSSPGGHTGELFFGEGSRLTVL.

The chain couples TRBV27 to TRBJ2-7, with 9 positions matching TRBD1. V lost 4 bases and J lost 3; bases outside the gene matches: 4. Germline V gene sequence: CDR1 MNHEY, CDR2 SMNVEV (reference sequence). The CDR3 totals 14 residues. The CDR3 here is CASSSGTGFYEQYF. The CDR3 bases are TGTGCCAGCAGTTCCGGGACAGGGTTCTACGAGCAGTACTTC.

The chain couples TRBV4-1 to TRBJ2-1, with D possibly being TRBD2 (6 bases). V gave up 0 bases and J gave up 10 bases, with 13 bases separating them. The CDR3 runs to 14 residues. Looked up from germline, CDR1 is MGHRA and CDR2 is YSYEKL. CDR3 loop: CASSQDLRGAEQFF. Here the CDR3 DNA reads TGCGCCAGCAGCCAAGATCTGCGGGGCGCCGAGCAGTTCTTC.

The rearrangement joins TRBV5-1 to TRBJ1-2; 9 bases line up with TRBD1. Germline loops: CDR1 SGHRS, CDR2 YFSETQ. The CDR3 length is 13 residues. The junction had 4 bases not matched to a gene; V was cut back by 2 bases and J by 8 bases. In nucleotides, the CDR3 is TGCGCCAGCAGCTTTGGACAGGGGAGAGGCTACACCTTC. Its protein is CASSFGQGRGYTF.

The CDR3 DNA sequence: TGTGCCAGCAGCTTATGGTTCGGGAAGACGGGTGGAAACACCATATATTTT. Encoded protein: CASSLWFGKTGGNTIYF. This rearrangement joins TRBV11-2 to TRBJ1-3; no clear D. From germline, CDR1 is SGHAT and CDR2 FQNNGV. Between the trimmed V and J ends, which lost 2 bases and 3 bases, there was a span of 17 bases. The CDR3 sequence is 17 residues long. The full variable domain, with the rest looked up from reference TRBV11-2 and TRBJ1-3, is EAGVAQSPRYKIIEKRQSVAFWCNPISGHATLYWYQQILGQGPKLLIQFQNNGVVDDSQLPKDRFSAERLKGVDSTLKIQPAKLEDSAVYLCASSLWFGKTGGNTIYFGEGSWLTVV.

Written as DNA, the CDR3 is TGTGCCAGCCTCATCGGGGAAAGAGCTTTCTTT. Amino acids: CASLIGERAFF. The chain joins TRBV11-2 to TRBJ1-1; no firm D call. Germline CDR1 and CDR2: SGHAT and FQNNGV. The V gene lost 8 bases and the J gene lost 10 bases, with 14 bases spanning the gap. The length of the CDR3 is 11 residues.

The chain combines TRBV19 with TRBJ2-1; 11 bases line up with TRBD2. Germline values: CDR1 LNHDA, CDR2 SQIVND (reference sequence). This CDR3 is 15 amino acids long. With 3 bases clipped from V and 5 bases from J, the junction kept 3 bases outside the gene matches. The CDR3 spells CASSISGGAHNEQFF. CDR3 bases: TGTGCCAGTAGTATTAGCGGGGGGGCCCACAATGAGCAGTTCTTC.

The chain has TRBV7-9 and TRBJ2-7, with a weak D call TRBD1 (6 bases). Per the germline V gene, CDR1 is SEHNR and CDR2 is FQNEAQ (reference sequence). The V end lost 6 bases, the J end lost 3 bases, and 15 bases lay between the germline ends. This CDR3 comprises 14 residues. The CDR3 DNA reads as TGTGCCAGCAGATCAACAGGGTCGATCTACGAGCAGTACTTC. Its translation: CASRSTGSIYEQYF. The complete variable domain, with remaining parts taken from reference TRBV7-9 and TRBJ2-7, reads DTGVSQNPRHKITKRGQNVTFRCDPISEHNRLYWYRQTLGQGPEFLTYFQNEAQLEKSRLLSDRFSAERPKGSFSTLEIQRTEQGDSAMYLCASRSTGSIYEQYFGPGTRLTVT.

The genes are TRBV6-5 and TRBJ1-1; D not resolved. Trimming pared 2 bases from V and 3 bases from J, leaving 7 bases between. This CDR3 is built from 13 residues. The germline V gene has CDR1 MNHEY and CDR2 SVGAGI. CDR3 DNA: TGTGCCAGCAGTTACGGAGGGTACACTGAAGCTTTCTTT. It translates to CASSYGGYTEAFF.

The chain joins TRBV7-6 to TRBJ2-5; D gene ambiguous. Deletions cut 1 base from V and 9 bases from J, with 9 bases between. The CDR3 runs to 12 residues. Germline V gene data show CDR1 as SGHVS and CDR2 as FNYEAQ. The CDR3 loop reads CASSLGVRAQYF. Written as DNA, the CDR3 is TGTGCCAGCAGCTTAGGGGTTCGGGCCCAGTACTTC.

The CDR3 sequence is CASSQERGGETQYF. The CDR3 nucleotides are TGTGCCAGCAGCCAAGAACGGGGCGGGGAGACCCAGTACTTC. V and J are TRBV4-2 and TRBJ2-5; D may match TRBD1 or TRBD2 (5 bases each). Germline CDR1 and CDR2: LGHNA and YNFKEQ. V gave up 0 bases and J gave up 5 bases, with 10 bases separating them. CDR3 length: 14 amino acids.

The V and J genes are TRBV28 and TRBJ1-2; D remains unclear. CDR1 and CDR2 from the germline V gene are MDHEN and SYDVKM. The V gene lost 2 bases and the J gene lost 4 bases, with 5 bases spanning the gap. The CDR3 totals 12 residues. The CDR3 reads CASSLDSYGYTF. The CDR3 DNA sequence: TGTGCCAGCAGTTTAGACTCCTATGGCTACACCTTC.

The V call is TRBV4-2, the J call TRBJ1-4, with TRBD1 matching over 11 bases. This CDR3 region has 14 residues. From germline, CDR1 is LGHNA and CDR2 YNFKEQ. V lost 4 bases, J lost 8 bases, and 3 bases stayed unmatched. The CDR3 DNA reads as TGTGCCAGCAGCCCCGGGACAGGGGGGGAAAAACTGTTTTTT. Its translation is CASSPGTGGEKLFF.

This clone has only one observation. V usage is TRBV7-9 and J usage is TRBJ2-3; D not certain. With 2 bases removed from V and 7 bases from J, the gap between germline ends came to 7 bases. Germline CDR1 reads SEHNR; CDR2 reads FQNEAQ (reference sequence). This CDR3 is built from 12 residues. The CDR3 region is CASSLPPNTQYF. CDR3 coding DNA: TGTGCCAGCAGCTTACCCCCAAATACGCAGTATTTT.